This is a list of T cell receptor beta chains from one sample in a study of T cells in Graves' hyperthyroidism and ophthalmopathy. TCRdb independently ran MiXCR on the multiplex PCR reads; one entry per CDR3 protein. The sample includes about 270,000 distinct CDR3 sequences, 20% to 25% seen only once; the top ten take under 65%. The material sequenced was blood. These TCRs come from a man under 40 with Graves' ophthalmopathy. Each CDR3 is given with its conserved first and last residue. A D gene is named only where the DNA matches it firmly. Expanded clones are given a class, and other clones once, few, many or no size at all.

DNA	CDR3	length	size	J	D	V
TGTGCCAGCAGTCCGCAGGATGAGCAGTTCTTC	CASSPQDEQFF	11	many	TRBJ2-1	NA	TRBV12-3/TRBV12-4
TGCGCCAGCAGCCAAGACAGGTCCTGGTGGGGACAACTCCTTCGCGTCGGCTACAATGAGCAGTTCTTC	CASSQDRSWWGQLLRVGYNEQFF	23	once	TRBJ2-1	NA	TRBV4-1
TGTGCCAGCAGTCGCAACCCAGGGACAGGGGGTTGTGGCTACACCTTC	CASSRNPGTGGCGYTF	16	few	TRBJ1-2	TRBD1	TRBV28
TGTGCCAGCATCAAGGCCACTGAAGCTTTCTTT	CASIKATEAFF	11	many	TRBJ1-1	NA	TRBV11-3
TGTGCCTGGTTTCCAGGTCCCAACACTGAAGCTTTCTTT	CAWFPGPNTEAFF	13	many	TRBJ1-1	NA	TRBV30
TGTGCCTGGAGTGTACGACAGCTTTTCTACGAGCAGTACTTC	CAWSVRQLFYEQYF	14	many	TRBJ2-7	NA	TRBV30
TGTGCCATCAGTGCAAGCGGGACAGCACAGACTACGCAGTATTTT	CAISASGTAQTTQYF	15	many	TRBJ2-3	NA	TRBV10-3
TGCAGTGCCACAGACGCAGGGGGGTATGGCTACACCTTC	CSATDAGGYGYTF	13	many	TRBJ1-2	TRBD1	TRBV20-1
TGTGCCAGCAGTCCGTTAGGGGGAATCTATGGCTACACCTTC	CASSPLGGIYGYTF	14	few	TRBJ1-2	NA	TRBV28
TGTGCCAGCAGTTTTGTTGCAGATAACACTGAAGCTTTCTTT	CASSFVADNTEAFF	14	many	TRBJ1-1	NA	TRBV28
TGTGCCAGCAGCTTAGGGCGACTAGCGGGAGTACGAGAGACCCAGTACTTC	CASSLGRLAGVRETQYF	17	NA	TRBJ2-5	TRBD2	TRBV7-3
TGTGCCAGCAGCTTCCACACAGATACGCAGTATTTT	CASSFHTDTQYF	12	few	TRBJ2-3	NA	TRBV7-2
TGTGCCAGCAGCTTGGCCATCGCTAGCGGACTCACAGATACGCAGTATTTT	CASSLAIASGLTDTQYF	17	NA	TRBJ2-3	TRBD2	TRBV5-6
TGTGCCAGCAGCCTCGGGCTCGCAGATACGCAGTATTTT	CASSLGLADTQYF	13	many	TRBJ2-3	NA	TRBV7-7
TGTGCCAGCAGCCAGGGGAGGAGAGGCTACACCTTC	CASSQGRRGYTF	12	many	TRBJ1-2	NA	TRBV3-1
TGTGCCAGCACCACCGGGGGGGGGATTTTCTACAATGAGCAGTTCTTC	CASTTGGGIFYNEQFF	16	NA	TRBJ2-1	TRBD2	TRBV12-3/TRBV12-4
TGTGCCAGCAGCTCGGGGTACAGGGTAACTGAAGCTTTCTTT	CASSSGYRVTEAFF	14	NA	TRBJ1-1	NA	TRBV13
TGTGCCATCAGTGAGGTGGGAGCACCTAACACCGGGGAGCTGTTTTTT	CAISEVGAPNTGELFF	16	NA	TRBJ2-2	NA	TRBV10-3
TGTACCACCAGTGATACACTAGCGGGCAACAATGAGCAGTTCTTC	CTTSDTLAGNNEQFF	15	NA	TRBJ2-1	TRBD2	TRBV24-1
TGTGCCAGCAGCCGAAGACGCGGGGACTCTGGGGCCAACGTCCTGACTTTC	CASSRRRGDSGANVLTF	17	many	TRBJ2-6	NA	TRBV7-8
TGCGCCAGCAGCTTGGTGTCCGGGACGGCGAACACTGAAGCTTTCTTT	CASSLVSGTANTEAFF	16	many	TRBJ1-1	NA	TRBV5-1
TGTGCCAGCAGTGGAGGGATCGGCGTCCCGAACACTGAAGCTTTCTTT	CASSGGIGVPNTEAFF	16	few	TRBJ1-1	NA	TRBV6-1